This record looks at one TCR beta chain sequence and its context. What this receptor recognizes is not known. No clone much larger than this one lies a single base away; base qualities are absent. This record comes from a study of cytomegalovirus exposure and HLA in healthy donors (dated by TCRdb to the late 2010s). Turning to the overall study: The roughly 670 repertoires of the first cohort and the 120 validation repertoires were produced on the same platform, according to a later analysis. The study was designed to test whether signatures of past pathogen exposure could be identified by cataloging public T cell receptors. Along with the approximately 700-subject first cohort, a separate validation cohort of over a hundred different subjects was used. To predict cytomegalovirus infection status, the study combined high-throughput TCR immunosequencing, statistical association of individual TCRs with disease status, and machine learning.

Separate from the roughly 660-subject first cohort, the validation cohort of roughly 120 subjects was the group to which the donors belonged. Receptor libraries were prepared by the immunoSEQ multiplex PCR assay. Per the authors' processing: A statistical classification framework was built to diagnose cytomegalovirus status from the catalog of TCR beta chain sequences. The immuneACCESS repertoire file appears here via TCRdb, limited to in-frame rearrangements. These files lack a portion of the clones; in checked studies, under half of the deficit traces to unresolved V genes, and the cause of the others is not known. That table gives V, J and clone size, and the DNA gave D and trimming. The sample has around 150,000 clones on record, 65% to 90% of them singletons. The top ten hold 2% to 2.5% of the sample. General findings and caveats noted by the study authors: A few of the identified cytomegalovirus-associated TCR beta chains were confirmed in vitro to be specific for cytomegalovirus antigens. Cytomegalovirus status was reported to be diagnosed by the classifier with high specificity and sensitivity in both the original and validation cohorts. The validation cohort had no HLA typing available for a later analysis, so co-occurrence within that cohort was assessed over all 120 or so repertoires. Of the cluster scores, roughly 95% were above 0 in a later analysis, which found that TCRs clustered in the first cohort also tended to co-occur in the 95 to 150 validation repertoires. While some public TCRs were present in many individuals, most TCR sequences turned up only very rarely across donors. The authors suggested that the approach could potentially be extended to other disease states and immunological phenotypes. The study gave a list of 150 to 200 TCR beta chains associated with cytomegalovirus.

Inclusive of the bounding cysteine and phenylalanine, the CDR3 is 16 residues long. Only the CDR3 portion is preserved as DNA: 48 bases, with reading frame beginning at the first base. Trimming accounts for 0 bases at V and 6 bases at J, while the number of junction bases matched to no gene is 9. According to the germline V gene, CDR1 reads MNHEY and CDR2 reads SVGAGI. Sequenced sample: PBMCs. The rearrangement combines TRBV6-5 with TRBJ1-2; 8 of the junction bases match TRBD1. The TCR originated in a woman aged 18-29 years in good health and CMV-seronegative. The DNA is TGTGCCAGCAGTTACTCGTGGACAGGGATCCCGAATGGCTACACCTTC. Protein translation: CASSYSWTGIPNGYTF.